The 28 T cell receptor beta chains below all came from one sample that was sequenced in a study of metastatic and nonmetastatic thyroid tumors. No patient had received any treatment before thyroid surgery. TCRdb re-called the PCR reads through MiXCR. Among some 19,000 clones listed, over 25% were seen once. Input material: adjacent normal tissue. The receptors come from a female donor with papillary thyroid cancer or a benign thyroid nodule (not recorded which). Some clones in this sample may be carry-over from other donors' samples.

The V gene is TRBV11-2, the J gene TRBJ2-1; tentatively, D is TRBD2 (6 bases). Trimming left V 0 bases short and J 0 bases short, with 9 bases between. This CDR3 is built from 16 residues. Germline CDR1 and CDR2: SGHAT and FQNNGV. CDR3 loop: CASSLDLGSSYNEQFF. CDR3 coding DNA: TGTGCCAGCAGCTTAGACCTCGGGAGCTCCTACAATGAGCAGTTCTTC.

This clone showed up just a few times. This chain joins TRBV27 and TRBJ2-7; TRBD1 matches at 10 bases. The germline V gene encodes CDR1 MNHEY and CDR2 SMNVEV (reference sequence). The V segment lost 2 bases and the J segment 3 bases; nucleotides outside the gene matches: 4. The CDR3 length is 15 residues. This chain's CDR3 is CASSLLRTGGYEQYF. The CDR3 nucleotides read TGTGCCAGCAGTTTACTTAGGACAGGGGGCTACGAGCAGTACTTC.

The table lists this clone with a count of one. The chain combines TRBV20-1 with TRBJ2-2; 10 nucleotides line up with TRBD2. CDR1 and CDR2 (germline): DFQATT, SNEGSKA (reference sequence). V was clipped by 6 bases and J by 7 bases; unmatched bases: 11. The CDR3 runs 15 residues. Here the CDR3 reads CSAQESGRADGELFF. DNA of the CDR3: TGCAGTGCCCAAGAGAGCGGGAGGGCGGACGGGGAGCTGTTTTTT.

This chain uses TRBV5-1 with TRBJ1-2; unclear D gene. Germline V CDR1 and CDR2: SGHRS, YFSETQ. This CDR3 is 13 amino acids long. V shed 0 bases and J shed 1 base, with 4 bases lying between them. CDR3 nucleotides: TGCGCCAGCAGCTTGGGCGTTAACTATGGCTACACCTTC. Translating gives CASSLGVNYGYTF. Supplemented by reference TRBV5-1 and TRBJ1-2, the full variable domain reads KAGVTQTPRYLIKTRGQQVTLSCSPISGHRSVSWYQQTPGQGLQFLFEYFSETQRNKGNFPGRFSGRQFSNSRSEMNVSTLELGDSALYLCASSLGVNYGYTFGSGTRLTVV.

The rearrangement links TRBV20-1 to TRBJ1-5; the D is unclear. V was shortened by 3 bases and J by 3 bases, with 9 bases between the two germline ends. Germline loops: CDR1 DFQATT, CDR2 SNEGSKA (reference sequence). This CDR3 contains 13 residues. CDR3 region: CSASYGTNQPQHF. The CDR3 DNA reads as TGCAGTGCTAGTTACGGAACCAATCAGCCCCAGCATTTT.

This clone was seen more than once but under ten times. This sequence joins TRBV28 and TRBJ2-7; 12 bases align to TRBD2. Losses at the gene ends were 9 bases for V and 0 bases for J; bases not matched to a gene: 9. Germline assignment: CDR1 MDHEN and CDR2 SYDVKM. This CDR3 comprises 16 residues. DNA for the CDR3: TGTGCCAGTAAAGGGACTAGCGGGCCGAGCTCCTACGAGCAGTACTTC. Its protein product is CASKGTSGPSSYEQYF.

The V and J genes are TRBV20-1 and TRBJ1-2; TRBD1 matches 8 bases. The CDR3 consists of 15 residues. CDR1 DFQATT and CDR2 SNEGSKA come from the germline V gene (reference sequence). Trimming cost V 6 bases and J 4 bases; bases outside gene matches: 13. The CDR3 reads CSATPGQEVIYGYTF. CDR3 nucleotides: TGCAGTGCAACCCCGGGACAGGAAGTTATCTATGGCTACACCTTC.

This clone is medium-sized. For the CDR3, the DNA is TGTGCCAGCAGGTACACCGGGACAGGATATTCACCCCTCCACTTT. It codes for CASRYTGTGYSPLHF. The J gene is TRBJ1-6, the V gene TRBV12-3 or TRBV12-4; 8 bases are a match to TRBD1. V was pared by 6 bases and J by 8 bases, with 9 bases of the junction left unmatched. This CDR3 region has 15 residues.

CDR3 sequence reads: CASSPGVWTGELFF. In DNA form, the CDR3 reads TGTGCCAGCAGCCCAGGGGTTTGGACCGGGGAGCTGTTTTTT. The chain joins TRBV7-6 to TRBJ2-2; possible D gene TRBD1, 6 bases. The CDR3 length is 14 residues. The germline V gene encodes CDR1 SGHVS and CDR2 FNYEAQ. The V gene lost 5 bases and the J gene lost 5 bases, with 12 bases spanning the gap.

This clone has only a few counts. This chain links TRBV7-3 with TRBJ1-2; unclear D gene. Trimming left V 1 base short and J 8 bases short, with 11 bases between. The CDR3 contains 13 residues. The germline CDR1 and CDR2 sequences are SGHTA and FQGTGA. CDR3 protein: CASSLSTGKGYTF. Written as DNA, the CDR3 is TGTGCCAGCAGCTTAAGTACTGGGAAGGGCTACACCTTC.

By sample share, this clone is medium-sized. The genes are TRBV27 and TRBJ1-6; 7 nucleotides align to TRBD1. The V gene's germline CDR1 is MNHEY and CDR2 SMNVEV (reference sequence). The CDR3 consists of 15 residues. With 6 bases clipped from V and 4 bases from J, the junction kept 6 bases outside the gene matches. The CDR3 sequence: CASSFRQGYNSPLHF. CDR3 sequence (DNA): TGTGCCAGCAGCTTCAGACAGGGATATAATTCACCCCTCCACTTT.

The rearrangement links TRBV12-3 or TRBV12-4 to TRBJ2-2; possibly TRBD1 or TRBD2 for D (6 bases each). This CDR3 is built from 16 residues. V was pared by 6 bases and J by 5 bases, with 19 bases between. This chain's CDR3 is CASRPGVQGRTGELFF. For the CDR3, the DNA is TGTGCCAGCAGACCGGGAGTACAGGGCCGAACCGGGGAGCTGTTTTTT.

The rearrangement links TRBV20-1 to TRBJ1-2; D is uncertain. CDR1 and CDR2 (germline): DFQATT, SNEGSKA (reference sequence). This CDR3 has 14 residues. The V gene lost 0 bases and the J gene lost 8 bases, with 16 bases spanning the gap. The chain's CDR3 is CSARDGIGGVGYTF. The CDR3 DNA reads as TGCAGTGCTAGAGATGGAATCGGAGGAGTAGGCTACACCTTC.

Remarks on this clone: A clone one base away is much larger, so this may be a read error. This chain connects TRBV6-1 to TRBJ1-1; D not resolved. Germline V gene data show CDR1 as MNHNS and CDR2 as SASEGT. The CDR3 extends over 14 amino acids. The CDR3 DNA reads as TGTGTCAGCAGTGACGGAGGTAAGGACACTGAAGCTTTCTTT. It yields the protein CVSSDGGKDTEAFF.

The chain carries TRBV6-4 and TRBJ2-2; D perhaps matches TRBD2 (5 bases). Germline V gene data show CDR1 as MRHNA and CDR2 as SNTAGT. Trimming removed 5 bases from V and 1 base from J, with 5 bases in between. The CDR3 spans 13 residues. The CDR3 bases are TGTGCCAGCAGTAGCGGGAACACCGGGGAGCTGTTTTTT. It codes for CASSSGNTGELFF.

This clone was observed once. J is TRBJ1-1 and V is TRBV19, with D perhaps matching TRBD1 (6 bases). Germline V lookup: CDR1 LNHDA, CDR2 SQIVND (reference sequence). The germline V and J ends were trimmed by 8 bases and 10 bases, with 11 bases remaining between them. The CDR3 spans 10 residues. CDR3 region: CASEQGTAFF. The CDR3 nucleotides read TGTGCCAGTGAACAGGGTACAGCTTTCTTT.

This clone was observed a handful of times. A junction boundary mismatches the germline segment, possibly from a read error. This chain joins TRBV7-2 and TRBJ2-6; D not resolved. The CDR3 totals 12 residues. Germline V gene sequence: CDR1 SGHTA, CDR2 FQGNSA. For the CDR3, the DNA is TGTGCCAGCAACTTACTAGCCAACGTCCTGACTTTC. Its protein is CASNLLANVLTF.

The chain couples TRBV6-1 to TRBJ1-3; tentatively, D is TRBD1 (5 bases). The V end was cut by 1 base, the J end by 1 base, with 8 bases between. This CDR3 is 15 amino acids long. Germline V CDR1 and CDR2: MNHNS, SASEGT. CDR3 amino acids: CASSEVGGSGNTIYF. The CDR3 region has the DNA TGTGCCAGCAGTGAAGTGGGGGGTTCTGGAAACACCATATATTTT.

The V gene is TRBV6-2 or TRBV6-3, the J gene TRBJ2-5; D is undetermined. Germline V gene sequence: CDR1 MNHEY, CDR2 SVGEGT. The CDR3 is 11 residues long. The V end lost 8 bases, the J end lost 5 bases, and 9 bases lay between the germline ends. As DNA, the CDR3 is TGTGCCAGCTGGAGAAGGGAGACCCAGTACTTC. Protein: CASWRRETQYF.

The chain uses TRBV28 and TRBJ1-2, with a weak D call TRBD1 (5 bases). The V gene's germline CDR1 is MDHEN and CDR2 SYDVKM. CDR3 length equals 16 residues. V was trimmed by 4 bases and J by 4 bases, leaving 19 bases between them. The CDR3 spells CASSSGDFQLSYGYTF. The CDR3 nucleotides read TGTGCCAGCAGTTCGGGGGATTTCCAACTCTCCTATGGCTACACCTTC.

This clone was detected a few times. The chain recombines TRBV6-2 or TRBV6-3 with TRBJ1-6; D remains unclear. Trimming took 8 bases from V and 9 from J, leaving 8 bases between them. The length of the CDR3 is 11 residues. Germline V gene lookup returns CDR1 MNHEY and CDR2 SVGEGT. The CDR3 here is CASSKRSPLHF. CDR3 sequence (DNA): TGTGCCAGCTCTAAGCGTTCACCCCTCCACTTT.

The chain is built from TRBV7-2 and TRBJ2-1; D might be TRBD2 (5 bases). V lost 0 bases and J 12 bases, leaving 18 bases between the germline ends. From germline, CDR1 is SGHTA and CDR2 FQGNSA. The CDR3 is 15 residues long. CDR3 amino acids: CASSLAGKIATRQFF. The CDR3 bases are TGTGCCAGCAGCTTAGCGGGAAAGATCGCAACTAGGCAGTTCTTC.

This clone was seen a handful of times. The chain joins TRBV6-7 to TRBJ1-5; tentative D call: TRBD1 (6 bases). TRBV6-7 is placed among ORFs of uncertain function. Trimming shortened V by 5 bases and J by 6 bases, and 8 bases separated the two germline ends. The CDR3 consists of 12 residues. The CDR3 nucleotides are TGTGCCAGCAGTACAGGGTGTCAGCCCCAGCATTTT. Amino acid sequence: CASSTGCQPQHF.

The rearrangement uses TRBV28 and TRBJ2-7; weak D call: TRBD1 (6 bases). CDR3 size: 14 residues. The germline gives CDR1 MDHEN, CDR2 SYDVKM. V was clipped by 4 bases and J by 5 bases, with 15 bases between them. DNA of the CDR3: TGTGCCAGCAGTTCCCCAGGGGCAGGGGACGAGCAGTACTTC. Its protein product is CASSSPGAGDEQYF.

This clone was observed a few times. The chain joins TRBV6-1 to TRBJ2-3; D remains unclear. This CDR3 is 16 amino acids long. The germline V gene has CDR1 MNHNS and CDR2 SASEGT. V shed 6 bases and J shed 3 bases, with 19 bases lying between them. The CDR3 is CASSPGPAQPTDTQYF. The CDR3 DNA follows: TGTGCCAGCAGCCCCGGACCAGCCCAACCTACAGATACGCAGTATTTT.

The chain carries TRBV6-5 and TRBJ2-5; tentative D call: TRBD2 (5 bases). The CDR3 is 13 amino acids. The ends were cut back, 6 bases at V and 4 bases at J, with 12 bases in the middle. Germline CDR1 and CDR2: MNHEY and SVGAGI. The CDR3 region is CASRTSRAETQYF. The CDR3 bases are TGTGCCAGCAGGACATCGAGGGCAGAGACCCAGTACTTC.

The rearrangement uses TRBV7-3 and TRBJ1-1; D perhaps matches TRBD1 (6 bases). V was pared by 5 bases and J by 1 base, with 11 bases between. The germline V gene has CDR1 SGHTA and CDR2 FQGTGA. This CDR3 spans 14 amino acids. CDR3 nucleotides: TGTGCCAGCAGCGTGGACAGAGCGAACACTGAAGCTTTCTTT. Translation gives CASSVDRANTEAFF.

This clone was seen a handful of times. The V gene is TRBV15, the J gene TRBJ1-3; 8 nucleotides align to TRBD1. Germline CDR1 reads LNHNV; CDR2 reads YYDKDF (reference sequence). The CDR3 has 16 residues. J gave up 0 bases and V 5 bases, and 6 bases lay outside the gene matches. CDR3 protein: CATSLYRGSSGNTIYF. CDR3 DNA sequence: TGTGCCACCAGCCTATACAGGGGGAGCTCTGGAAACACCATATATTTT. The whole variable domain, remainder taken from reference TRBV15 and TRBJ1-3, is DAMVIQNPRYQVTQFGKPVTLSCSQTLNHNVMYWYQQKSSQAPKLLFHYYDKDFNNEADTPDNFQSRRPNTSFCFLDIRSPGLGDTAMYLCATSLYRGSSGNTIYFGEGSWLTVV.